The 30 T cell receptor beta chains reported below all come from one sample, sequenced in a study of cytomegalovirus exposure and HLA in healthy donors listed by TCRdb under 2017. The library relied on the immunoSEQ multiplex PCR assay. A mixture of 60 forward primers for TCR Vbeta segments and 13 reverse primers for TCR Jbeta segments was used in the multiplex PCR. The clones in this table, taken by TCRdb from immuneACCESS, are in-frame only. Not every clone is retained; where verified, under half of the shortfall comes from an unresolved V gene, and the cause of the rest is unknown. This sample's table carries 95,000 to 150,000 clones. Approximately 3.9% of the sample is held by the ten biggest clonotypes. The sample taken for sequencing was PBMCs. The receptors stem from a man between 18 and 35 years old in good health and CMV-seronegative.

The chain recombines TRBV19 with TRBJ1-5, with 8 bases identical to TRBD1. The CDR3 loop spans 15 amino acids. V was clipped by 6 bases and J by 5 bases; unmatched bases: 9. Germline CDR1 is LNHDA and CDR2 is SQIVND (reference sequence). The CDR3 loop is CASRPTDRVHQPQHF. Written as DNA, the CDR3 is TGTGCCAGTAGGCCCACGGACAGGGTTCATCAGCCCCAGCATTTT.

This chain uses TRBV11-3 with TRBJ2-2; D ambiguous. The CDR3 is 13 residues long. Between the trimmed V and J ends, which lost 3 bases and 4 bases, there was a span of 6 bases. Germline V CDR1 and CDR2: SGHNT, YENEEA. This CDR3 reads CASSFPSTGELFF. As DNA, the CDR3 is TGTGCCAGCAGCTTCCCGAGCACCGGGGAGCTGTTTTTT.

This chain uses TRBV7-2 with TRBJ2-7, with TRBD2 matching 9 bases. The CDR3 runs 15 residues. Losses at the gene ends were 2 bases for V and 3 bases for J; bases not matched to a gene: 5. From germline, CDR1 is SGHTA and CDR2 FQGNSA. CDR3 sequence reads: CASSLWLAGNYEQYF. For the CDR3, the DNA is TGTGCCAGCAGCTTATGGCTAGCGGGAAACTACGAGCAGTACTTC.

J is TRBJ2-2 and V is TRBV11-3; 7 positions agree with TRBD1. Germline V gives CDR1 SGHNT, CDR2 YENEEA. The CDR3 sequence is 17 residues long. J lost 2 bases, V lost 5 bases, and 11 bases had no gene match. As DNA, the CDR3 is TGTGCCAGCAGCGACAATAACAGGGGTTATAACACCGGGGAGCTGTTTTTT. Its protein product is CASSDNNRGYNTGELFF.

The gene calls are TRBV29-1 and TRBJ1-4; TRBD1 matches at 8 bases. Germline V lookup: CDR1 SQVTM, CDR2 ANQGSEA. This CDR3 is built from 13 residues. V was clipped by 6 bases and J by 10 bases; unmatched bases: 10. The CDR3 here is CSVQDRVGGKLFF. As DNA, the CDR3 is TGCAGCGTCCAGGACAGGGTAGGGGGAAAACTGTTTTTT.

The V call is TRBV28, the J call TRBJ2-7; D ambiguous. Germline CDR1 is MDHEN and CDR2 is SYDVKM. The CDR3 consists of 11 residues. Deletions cut 8 bases from V and 2 bases from J, with 7 bases between. In nucleotides, the CDR3 is TGTGCCAGCGGTCTAGCCTACGAGCAGTACTTC. This codes for CASGLAYEQYF.

This chain connects TRBV2 to TRBJ1-2; 7 positions agree with TRBD1. Germline V gives CDR1 SNHLY, CDR2 FYNNEI. V trimming: 2 bases; J trimming: 7 bases; junction bases outside the gene matches: 7. The CDR3 loop spans 14 amino acids. As DNA, the CDR3 is TGTGCCAGCAGTGAAACTGGGACAGTCCGTGGCTACACCTTC. Its protein is CASSETGTVRGYTF.

The chain couples TRBV5-1 to TRBJ2-5, with unresolved D. The CDR3 loop spans 13 amino acids. Trimming left V 3 bases short and J 3 bases short, with 9 bases between. The germline V gene encodes CDR1 SGHRS and CDR2 YFSETQ. As DNA, the CDR3 is TGCGCCAGCAGCTACCAGGCCGAAGAGACCCAGTACTTC. It encodes CASSYQAEETQYF.

The chain recombines TRBV10-1 with TRBJ2-7; TRBD2 matches 10 bases. From germline, CDR1 is WNHNN and CDR2 SYGVQD (reference sequence). Unmatched junction bases numbered 8, after V lost 6 bases and J lost 3 bases. The CDR3 contains 15 residues. CDR3 nucleotide sequence: TGCGCCAGCAGCCGAACTAGCGGGACAGTCTACGAGCAGTACTTC. This translates into CASSRTSGTVYEQYF.

V is TRBV20-1 and J is TRBJ2-1; D is uncertain. The germline gives CDR1 DFQATT, CDR2 SNEGSKA (reference sequence). Trimming cost V 3 bases and J 7 bases, with 7 bases left between them. CDR3 size: 11 residues. In DNA form, the CDR3 reads TGCAGTGCTAGTTTCGTAAATGAGCAGTTCTTC. Translating gives CSASFVNEQFF.

J is TRBJ1-1 and V is TRBV27; D unresolved. V was pared by 7 bases and J by 6 bases, with 9 bases between. This CDR3 region has 11 residues. Germline CDR1 MNHEY, CDR2 SMNVEV (reference sequence). CDR3: CASTRGAEAFF. The DNA of the CDR3 is TGTGCCAGCACTCGGGGTGCTGAAGCTTTCTTT.

The chain couples TRBV5-1 to TRBJ2-1; the D gene is possibly TRBD2 (5 bases). This CDR3 region has 16 residues. Trimming took off 2 bases at V and 0 bases at J, with 12 bases between the two ends. In germline, CDR1 is SGHRS, CDR2 YFSETQ. CDR3 amino acids: CASSFARASSYNEQFF. The CDR3 nucleotides read TGCGCCAGCAGCTTTGCGCGGGCAAGCTCCTACAATGAGCAGTTCTTC.

The chain couples TRBV18 to TRBJ1-1; 9 bases are a match to TRBD1. Trimming at V came to 2 bases and at J to 1 base, leaving 8 bases not matched to a gene. CDR3 length: 17 amino acids. Germline loops: CDR1 KGHSH, CDR2 LQKENI. The CDR3: CASSPFRTGEGNTEAFF. In DNA form, the CDR3 reads TGTGCCAGCTCACCATTCCGGACAGGGGAAGGGAACACTGAAGCTTTCTTT.

The chain combines TRBV7-9 with TRBJ1-2; D not certain. Germline-derived CDR1 and CDR2 are SEHNR and FQNEAQ (reference sequence). This CDR3 spans 13 amino acids. V gave up 0 bases and J gave up 8 bases, with 10 bases separating them. The CDR3 DNA reads TGTGCCAGCAGCTTAGCGGGGAGGGAAGGCTACACCTTC. Protein product: CASSLAGREGYTF.

The chain is built from TRBV19 and TRBJ2-2; the match to TRBD1 covers 11 bases. Germline V CDR1 and CDR2: LNHDA, SQIVND (reference sequence). Unmatched junction bases numbered 8, after V lost 10 bases and J lost 7 bases. This CDR3 has 14 residues. The CDR3 loop reads CATTDRGLVGELFF. CDR3 nucleotide sequence: TGTGCCACTACGGACAGGGGGCTCGTCGGGGAGCTGTTTTTT.

The chain uses TRBV27 and TRBJ1-4; unclear D gene. The CDR3 runs to 14 residues. Germline V gene data show CDR1 as MNHEY and CDR2 as SMNVEV (reference sequence). V lost 1 base and J lost 8, with 11 bases in between. The CDR3 here is CASSLLVTREKLFF. DNA for the CDR3: TGTGCCAGCAGTTTATTGGTCACCAGGGAAAAACTGTTTTTT.

The rearrangement joins TRBV7-2 to TRBJ2-7; 9 positions agree with TRBD2. The V gene end was trimmed by 3 bases and the J gene end by 2 bases; junction bases not matched to a gene: 5. Germline-derived CDR1 and CDR2 are SGHTA and FQGNSA. The CDR3 has 15 residues. CDR3 coding DNA: TGTGCCAGCAGCTTTCCTCTAGCGGGAACCTACGAGCAGTACTTC. Its translation: CASSFPLAGTYEQYF.

Concerning this clone itself: This sample also contains other DNA sequences that code for the same CDR3. The chain is built from TRBV19 and TRBJ2-3; TRBD2 might be the D (7 bases). Trimming shortened V by 7 bases and J by 3 bases, and 20 bases separated the two germline ends. Germline CDR1 LNHDA, CDR2 SQIVND (reference sequence). This CDR3 spans 16 amino acids. CDR3 sequence (DNA): TGTGCCAGTACCTCACGGGGGGCGTTTAGTACAGATACGCAGTATTTT. As protein: CASTSRGAFSTDTQYF.

The chain employs TRBV30 and TRBJ2-6, with D hard to call. V was pared by 7 bases and J by 1 base, with 5 bases between. The CDR3 sequence is 12 residues long. Germline assignment: CDR1 GTSNPN and CDR2 SVGIG (reference sequence). The CDR3 coding sequence is TGTGCCTCAATTTCTGGGGCCAACGTCCTGACTTTC. Translation: CASISGANVLTF. The whole variable domain, remainder taken from reference TRBV30 and TRBJ2-6, is SQTIHQWPATLVQPVGSPLSLECTVEGTSNPNLYWYRQAAGRGLQLLFYSVGIGQISSEVPQNLSASRPQDRQFILSSKKLLLSDSGFYLCASISGANVLTFGAGSRLTVL.

This chain connects TRBV28 to TRBJ2-2; a possible D gene is TRBD1 (5 bases). CDR3 size: 16 residues. CDR1 and CDR2 (germline): MDHEN, SYDVKM. Deletions cut 8 bases from V and 4 bases from J, with 20 bases between. The CDR3 loop reads CASGEGLVRGTGELFF. CDR3 DNA sequence: TGTGCCAGCGGAGAAGGGCTAGTTAGGGGCACCGGGGAGCTGTTTTTT.

The chain couples TRBV18 to TRBJ2-2; 7 bases fit TRBD1. After removal of 3 bases from V and 7 bases from J, the junction contained 5 bases not matched to a gene. CDR3 length equals 14 residues. Germline assignment: CDR1 KGHSH and CDR2 LQKENI. This CDR3 reads CASSPGQFDGELFF. The CDR3 DNA follows: TGTGCCAGCTCACCGGGACAGTTCGACGGGGAGCTGTTTTTT.

The J gene is TRBJ2-5, the V gene TRBV25-1; a possible D gene is TRBD2 (6 bases). Germline V gene sequence: CDR1 MGHDK, CDR2 SYGVNS. V was trimmed by 3 bases and J by 3 bases, leaving 8 bases between them. The CDR3 is 13 residues long. The CDR3 here is CASSDREKETQYF. In nucleotides, the CDR3 is TGTGCCAGCAGTGACCGGGAGAAAGAGACCCAGTACTTC.

The chain combines TRBV27 with TRBJ2-5; 7 nucleotides line up with TRBD2. The CDR3 sequence is 16 residues long. V shed 4 bases, J shed 1 base, and the junction held 9 bases outside the gene matches. CDR1 and CDR2 from the germline V gene are MNHEY and SMNVEV (reference sequence). The CDR3 protein is CASSYTSAGSQETQYF. In nucleotides, the CDR3 is TGTGCCAGCAGTTATACTAGCGCCGGCTCCCAAGAGACCCAGTACTTC.

The chain employs TRBV7-3 and TRBJ1-2, with D perhaps TRBD1 (5 bases). V shed 2 bases and J shed 1 base, with 8 bases lying between them. The germline gives CDR1 SGHTA, CDR2 FQGTGA. The CDR3 is 14 amino acids. CDR3 DNA sequence: TGTGCCAGCAGCTTAGGGGCGGTTAACTATGGCTACACCTTC. Translated: CASSLGAVNYGYTF.

The genes are TRBV13 and TRBJ2-4, with 11 bases lining up with TRBD1. This CDR3 contains 14 residues. Trimming at V came to 5 bases and at J to 7 bases, leaving 4 bases not matched to a gene. Per germline, CDR1 PRHDT and CDR2 FYEKMQ (reference sequence). CDR3 nucleotide sequence: TGTGCCAGCAGCATGGGGACAGGGGGGAACATTCAGTACTTC. This codes for CASSMGTGGNIQYF.

V usage is TRBV19 and J usage is TRBJ1-1; D may be TRBD1 (5 bases). From germline, CDR1 is LNHDA and CDR2 SQIVND (reference sequence). The CDR3 is 11 residues long. Trimming took 10 bases from V and 10 from J, leaving 16 bases between them. DNA for the CDR3: TGTGCCACCCCCTGGGGGGAGAGAGCTTTCTTT. It encodes CATPWGERAFF.

V usage is TRBV5-8 and J usage is TRBJ1-2; tentatively, D is TRBD1 (5 bases). Germline CDR1 is SGHTS and CDR2 is YDEGEE. V lost 2 bases and J lost 3, with 11 bases in between. The CDR3 runs 14 residues. The CDR3 coding sequence is TGTGCCAGCAGCTTACACACGGGGGACTATGGCTACACCTTC. Translating gives CASSLHTGDYGYTF.

The chain recombines TRBV27 with TRBJ2-1; the match to TRBD2 covers 12 bases. The CDR3 is 15 residues long. Germline V gene sequence: CDR1 MNHEY, CDR2 SMNVEV (reference sequence). V shed 3 bases and J 10 bases; nucleotides not matched to a gene: 7. This chain's CDR3 is CASSFTTSGGREQFF. The CDR3 DNA reads TGTGCCAGCAGTTTTACGACTAGCGGGGGCCGGGAGCAGTTCTTC.

The chain combines TRBV14 with TRBJ2-7; 7 nucleotides align to TRBD1. Germline CDR1 is SGHDN and CDR2 is FVKESK. Germline trimming cut 1 base from V and 4 bases from J; bases unmatched to any gene: 1. The CDR3 contains 13 residues. The CDR3 DNA sequence: TGTGCCAGCAGCCAAGGCAGGGGGTACGAGCAGTACTTC. This sequence encodes CASSQGRGYEQYF.

V is TRBV28 and J is TRBJ2-7; TRBD1 matches 7 bases. Trimming at V came to 9 bases and at J to 5 bases, leaving 1 base not matched to a gene. The CDR3 has 10 amino acids. CDR1 and CDR2 (germline): MDHEN, SYDVKM. The CDR3 coding sequence is TGTGCCAGAGACAGGGACGAGCAGTACTTC. Protein sequence: CARDRDEQYF.